This is a list of T cell receptor beta chains from one sample in a study of T cell repertoires in cytomegalovirus infection. The antigens of these receptors remain unknown. TCRdb ran MiXCR on the reads and lists one entry per CDR3 protein. The table lists around 500,000 distinct CDR3 sequences, about 42% of them singletons. The sample was cultured PBMCs, taken from culture after CMV antigen stimulation. These TCRs come from a human donor in good health (CMV status not recorded). Some clones in this sample may be carry-over from other donors' samples. The CDR3 runs from the conserved cysteine through the conserved F or W.

v_call cdr3_aa
TRBV12-3/TRBV12-4 CASSLNGRALGGELFF
TRBV7-8 CASSLRDRANIQYF
TRBV24-1 CATSGLPGGEQFF
TRBV14 CASSQDSGTMNTEAFF
TRBV10-3 CAIRESGDRRLNEQFF
TRBV5-4 CASSLAASRGDNIQYF
TRBV7-6 CASSARRDQPQHF
TRBV10-3 CAISPDRDSGYEQYF
TRBV19 CASKGAGGYANQPQHF
TRBV12-3/TRBV12-4 CASSREQSSGNTIYF
TRBV12-3/TRBV12-4 CASSFGGVREYEQYF
TRBV12-3/TRBV12-4 CASSRGGSPLHF
TRBV11-3 CASSLGTADPSTDTQYF
TRBV12-3/TRBV12-4 CASTPRRGPGLAIHEQFF
TRBV7-4 CASSPELGVDYEQYF
TRBV19 CASRGTGGLWQPQHF
TRBV7-2 CASSGGWGDEQFF
TRBV11-2 CASSPLREKHHYGYTF
TRBV7-6 CASSLGVTSPLHF
TRBV7-2 CASSLRGPEQYF
TRBV4-1 CASSQEGPPKANTEAFF
TRBV7-2 CASSLRGLGTEAFF
TRBV27 CASSLSRVPLDTQYF
TRBV12-5 CASGLGTGAPEETQYF
TRBV7-2 CASSLPALWTEAFF
TRBV7-2 CASSPQYTGELFF